The 8 T cell receptor beta chains reported below all come from one sample, sequenced in a study of beta chain features in type 1 diabetes. Study-wide results and limits: There was a moderate but significant shortening of TCRB CDR3s in all four CD4+ subsets of Type 1 diabetes patients.

Their antigens remain unidentified. Expressed TCRB transcripts got sequenced, as all isolated RNA was reverse transcribed. Assay: immunoSEQ multiplex PCR; the TCRdb copy retains only in-frame clones and omits some. The table lists tens of thousands of clones, about 52% of them singletons, with approximately 0.33% in the top ten. The specimen sequenced was stem cell memory CD4+ T cells from blood. The receptors shown here come from a man aged 25-45 years with type 1 diabetes.

This clone was seen once. The chain carries TRBV30 and TRBJ1-4, with D tentatively TRBD1 (6 bases). The V gene's germline CDR1 is GTSNPN and CDR2 SVGIG (reference sequence). The germline V and J ends were trimmed by 4 bases and 0 bases, with 12 bases remaining between them. The CDR3 covers 15 residues. The DNA of the CDR3 is TGTGCCTGGAACAATGACAGGACAACTAATGAAAAACTGTTTTTT. It codes for CAWNNDRTTNEKLFF.

This clone was seen only a few times. V gene TRBV2 combines with J gene TRBJ2-4; 10 nucleotides agree with TRBD1. This CDR3 spans 20 amino acids. The J segment lost 0 bases and the V segment lost 5 bases, leaving 16 bases of the junction unmatched. Germline-derived CDR1 and CDR2 are SNHLY and FYNNEI. This CDR3 is CASSTLPGTGEPLAKNIQYF. The CDR3 nucleotides read TGTGCCAGCAGTACGCTACCTGGGACAGGGGAACCTCTAGCCAAAAACATTCAGTACTTC.

This clone was recorded once. The chain carries TRBV7-2 and TRBJ2-3, with a possible D match to TRBD2 (6 bases). The V end lost 2 bases, the J end lost 3 bases, and 12 bases lay between the germline ends. Germline V gene data show CDR1 as SGHTA and CDR2 as FQGNSA. The CDR3 is 15 amino acids. DNA for the CDR3: TGTGCCAGCAGCTTACCATCGGGGAGGACAGATACGCAGTATTTT. It yields the protein CASSLPSGRTDTQYF.

This clone was seen only once. Here the CDR3 DNA reads TGCGCCAGCAGCTTGGCCGGGACAGGGTATTCACCCCTCCACTTT. It yields the protein CASSLAGTGYSPLHF. The chain combines TRBV5-1 with TRBJ1-6, with 9 nucleotides matching TRBD1. The CDR3 loop spans 15 amino acids. Germline values: CDR1 SGHRS, CDR2 YFSETQ. J was trimmed by 8 bases and V by 0 bases; bases with no gene match: 3.

The J gene is TRBJ1-1, the V gene TRBV2; 9 bases match TRBD1. This CDR3 region has 15 residues. Germline CDR1 reads SNHLY; CDR2 reads FYNNEI. Trimming removed 8 bases from V and 8 bases from J; junction bases left unmatched: 15. DNA of the CDR3: TGTGCCAGCCTTTATACCGGGACAGGGAAGGGGGAAGCTTTCTTT. This codes for CASLYTGTGKGEAFF.

The chain has TRBV18 and TRBJ2-6, with TRBD1 matching 7 bases. With 0 bases clipped from V and 0 bases from J, the junction kept 11 bases outside the gene matches. Per germline, CDR1 KGHSH and CDR2 LQKENI. This CDR3 spans 20 amino acids. The CDR3: CASSPPRGHDLNSGANVLTF. The CDR3 DNA follows: TGTGCCAGCTCACCACCGAGGGGGCACGACCTAAACTCTGGGGCCAACGTCCTGACTTTC. The complete variable domain, with remaining parts taken from reference TRBV18 and TRBJ2-6, reads NAGVMQNPRHLVRRRGQEARLRCSPMKGHSHVYWYRQLPEEGLKFMVYLQKENIIDESGMPKERFSAEFPKEGPSILRIQQVVRGDSAAYFCASSPPRGHDLNSGANVLTFGAGSRLTVL.

The DNA for the CDR3 is TGTGCCAGCAGCCCTCGGGGAGTCCAAGATACGCAGTATTTT. Its protein is CASSPRGVQDTQYF. V is TRBV27 and J is TRBJ2-3, with a tentative D call TRBD2 (5 bases). The CDR3 extends over 14 amino acids. V lost 6 bases, J lost 5 bases, and 15 bases lay in between. The germline CDR1 and CDR2 sequences are MNHEY and SMNVEV (reference sequence).

The V and J genes are TRBV18 and TRBJ2-4; TRBD1 matches 7 bases. Germline values: CDR1 KGHSH, CDR2 LQKENI. With V trimmed by 3 bases and J by 6 bases, 8 bases remained unmatched. This CDR3 has 15 amino acids. The CDR3 region is CASSPRQGGGNIQYF. CDR3 coding DNA: TGTGCCAGCTCACCCCGACAGGGTGGAGGAAACATTCAGTACTTC.